The source of this T cell receptor (beta chain) is a study of OX40 agonist ivuxolimab in advanced cancers. Overall study: People who had prior anti-PD-1, anti-PD-L1 or anti-CTLA-4 therapy could take part, and around 43% had some.

If patients had autoimmune disease history or systemic immunosuppression, they were excluded. The table came from immunoSEQ multiplex PCR; TCRdb's copy has only in-frame clones and leaves some out. The data contain more than 55,000 clones, roughly 85% of them singletons. Study-level results: Also showing low normalized T-cell clonal expansion were some of the nonresponders. At doses 0.1 to 3.0 mg/kg, CD4+ and CD8+ clones expanded.

In this sample, this clone turned up once. No antigen is known for it. This CDR3 is built from 15 residues. Trimming at V came to 3 bases and at J to 4 bases, leaving 4 bases not matched to a gene. Germline V lookup: CDR1 SGHRS, CDR2 YFSETQ. Sequences were derived from CD4+ or CD8+ T cells sorted from blood, sampled in a trial of the OX40 agonist ivuxolimab. The chain links TRBV5-1 to TRBJ2-2; 9 bases fit TRBD1. The origin of this receptor is an adult with an advanced solid tumor such as melanoma, head and neck, liver or kidney cancer. The CDR3 bases are TGCGCCAGCAGCTGGACAGGGGTGGCCACCGGGGAGCTGTTTTTT. It translates to CASSWTGVATGELFF.